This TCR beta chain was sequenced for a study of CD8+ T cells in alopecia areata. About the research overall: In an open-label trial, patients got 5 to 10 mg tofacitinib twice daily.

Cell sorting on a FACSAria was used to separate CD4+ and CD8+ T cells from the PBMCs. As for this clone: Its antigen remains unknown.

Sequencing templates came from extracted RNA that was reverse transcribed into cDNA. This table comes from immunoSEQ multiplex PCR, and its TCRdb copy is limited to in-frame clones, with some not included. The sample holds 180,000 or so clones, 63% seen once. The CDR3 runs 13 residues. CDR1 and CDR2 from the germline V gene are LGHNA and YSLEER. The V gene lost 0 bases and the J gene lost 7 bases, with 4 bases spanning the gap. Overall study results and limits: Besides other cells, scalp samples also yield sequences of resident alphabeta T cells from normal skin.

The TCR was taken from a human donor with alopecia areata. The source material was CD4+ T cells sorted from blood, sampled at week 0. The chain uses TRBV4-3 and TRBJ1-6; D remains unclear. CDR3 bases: TGCGCCAGCAGCCAAGAGCCAAATTCACCCCTCCACTTT. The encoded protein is CASSQEPNSPLHF.